This T cell receptor beta chain was captured in a study of blood T cell repertoires in COVID-19. Measured with immunoSEQ multiplex PCR; TCRdb has only the in-frame clones, and not every one. The data contain hundreds of thousands of clones, roughly 89% of them seen just once; the ten biggest clones take up roughly 0.84%. CDR1 and CDR2 (germline): MNHEY, SMNVEV (reference sequence). The CDR3 loop spans 13 amino acids. Germline trimming cut 3 bases from V and 5 bases from J; bases unmatched to any gene: 3. The sequencing sample was made of peripheral blood. The chain uses TRBV27 and TRBJ2-5; 7 positions agree with TRBD2. This clonotype was sampled from a man aged 18 to 30 with COVID-19, enrolled during active disease. The CDR3 protein is CASSFAGRETQYF. The CDR3 nucleotides are TGTGCCAGCAGTTTTGCCGGGAGGGAGACCCAGTACTTC.